This T cell receptor (beta chain) was captured in a study of cytomegalovirus exposure and HLA in healthy donors. About the study: Earlier findings included roughly 100 million unique TCR beta sequences obtained from 170 million or so T cells.

The table lists this clone with a count of one. Its antigen is undetermined. Donors consisted of healthy bone marrow donors. V lost 5 bases and J lost 9; bases outside the gene matches: 5. Germline CDR1 is PRHDT and CDR2 is FYEKMQ (reference sequence). The CDR3 consists of 13 residues. The PCR contained 60 Vbeta and 13 Jbeta primers. Repertoires were generated with immunoSEQ multiplex PCR, while TCRdb's copy carries only in-frame clones and drops some. This table holds about 190,000 clones, 85% found once. Study results and caveats: When presence/absence was analysed, sequencing depth was taken to be roughly uniform across donors. Within an earlier analysis, most TCR beta V segments proved productive either about 87% or about 30% of the time.

The sequenced material came from PBMCs. V is TRBV13 and J is TRBJ2-1; 9 bases align to TRBD1. This receptor was obtained from a boy between 2 and 10 years old in good health and CMV-seronegative. CDR3 sequence: CASSPDRGPEQFF. The CDR3, as DNA: TGTGCCAGCAGCCCGGACAGGGGACCTGAGCAGTTCTTC.